Each of the 27 T cell receptor beta chains below was sequenced from the same sample in a study of blood T cells in healthy people across ages. A J-beta primer mix and a sample-barcoded 5' primer were used in a second PCR of roughly 6 to 11 cycles. TCRdb called the 5' RACE reads again in MiXCR, with one record for every CDR3 protein. In the table there are 1.5 million to 2 million distinct CDR3 sequences, around half of which are singletons. The sequencing input was blood. These receptors originate from a woman aged 35 to 49 in good health.

The chain uses TRBV5-1 and TRBJ2-1; 11 nucleotides align to TRBD2. The CDR3 totals 15 residues. Germline loops: CDR1 SGHRS, CDR2 YFSETQ. The V and J ends lost 0 bases and 9 bases, in that order; junction bases with no gene match: 5. CDR3 protein: CASSLVVTSGVEQFF. In nucleotides, the CDR3 is TGCGCCAGCAGCTTGGTCGTGACTAGCGGGGTTGAGCAGTTCTTC.

This CDR3 reads CASSQDPSGGGNEQFF. Written as DNA, the CDR3 is TGCGCCAGCAGCCAAGATCCGAGCGGGGGTGGGAATGAGCAGTTCTTC. The rearrangement joins TRBV4-3 to TRBJ2-1; 8 positions match TRBD2. This CDR3 is built from 16 residues. V lost 0 bases, J lost 7 bases, and 8 bases stayed unmatched. Germline CDR1 LGHNA, CDR2 YSLEER.

This clonotype has a handful of counts. The CDR3 bases are TGTGCCAGCACCCCGGGACTAGCGGGCCGAATGGGTGGCACAGATACGCAGTATTTT. This encodes CASTPGLAGRMGGTDTQYF. The chain employs TRBV6-1 and TRBJ2-3; 12 positions match TRBD2. The CDR3 runs to 19 residues. From germline, CDR1 is MNHNS and CDR2 SASEGT. The V segment lost 7 bases and the J segment 1 base; nucleotides outside the gene matches: 15.

The chain combines TRBV7-9 with TRBJ2-3; D may be TRBD1 or TRBD2 (5 bases each). Germline CDR1 is SEHNR and CDR2 is FQNEAQ (reference sequence). This CDR3 contains 16 residues. Trimming cost V 2 bases and J 2 bases, with 14 bases left between them. CDR3 bases: TGTGCCAGCAGCTTATTAGGGTCGGGGCTCACAGATACGCAGTATTTT. As protein: CASSLLGSGLTDTQYF. Filled out from reference TRBV7-9 and TRBJ2-3, the complete variable domain reads DTGVSQNPRHKITKRGQNVTFRCDPISEHNRLYWYRQTLGQGPEFLTYFQNEAQLEKSRLLSDRFSAERPKGSFSTLEIQRTEQGDSAMYLCASSLLGSGLTDTQYFGPGTRLTVL.

The chain joins TRBV27 to TRBJ2-5; the D gene could be TRBD1 or TRBD2 (6 bases each). The CDR3 contains 17 residues. Germline V gene sequence: CDR1 MNHEY, CDR2 SMNVEV (reference sequence). Trimming took off 4 bases at V and 5 bases at J, with 23 bases between the two ends. Here the CDR3 reads CASSSRLGAVGAETQYF. CDR3 sequence (DNA): TGTGCCAGCAGTTCCCGACTAGGAGCGGTGGGGGCGGAGACCCAGTACTTC.

This clonotype has only a few counts. The chain has TRBV5-1 and TRBJ2-7; D is possibly TRBD2 (6 bases). Germline V gene lookup returns CDR1 SGHRS and CDR2 YFSETQ. The CDR3 is 14 residues long. The germline V and J ends were trimmed by 1 base and 2 bases, with 10 bases remaining between them. The CDR3 reads CASSLRREPYEQYF. The CDR3 coding sequence is TGCGCCAGCAGCTTGAGGAGGGAGCCCTACGAGCAGTACTTC.

The chain is built from TRBV10-2 and TRBJ2-5; maybe TRBD2 (6 bases). The J call is uncertain, as TRBJ2-7 better fits the DNA end. Per germline, CDR1 WSHSY and CDR2 SAAADI. The CDR3 has 13 amino acids. CDR3 nucleotide sequence: TGCGCCAGCTGGGAGGTAGGGGTGTTCGAGCAGTACTTC. Its translation: CASWEVGVFEQYF.

This clonotype was seen more than once but under ten times. The chain joins TRBV20-1 to TRBJ2-7, with D perhaps matching TRBD2 (5 bases). This CDR3 region has 15 residues. V was shortened by 3 bases and J by 6 bases, with 21 bases between the two germline ends. Germline V gene lookup returns CDR1 DFQATT and CDR2 SNEGSKA (reference sequence). Here the CDR3 reads CSASAPGSGGSEQYF. CDR3 in DNA: TGCAGTGCTAGTGCTCCGGGTTCCGGCGGGTCCGAGCAGTACTTC.

The chain employs TRBV7-2 and TRBJ1-6, with 9 nucleotides matching TRBD1. This CDR3 has 16 amino acids. Trimming at V came to 0 bases and at J to 6 bases, leaving 3 bases not matched to a gene. Germline CDR1 reads SGHTA; CDR2 reads FQGNSA. The CDR3 is CASSLAGDRANSPLHF. Written as DNA, the CDR3 is TGTGCCAGCAGCTTAGCGGGGGACAGGGCTAATTCACCCCTCCACTTT. The full variable domain, in which reference TRBV7-2 and TRBJ1-6 provide the parts outside the CDR3, is GAGVSQSPSNKVTEKGKDVELRCDPISGHTALYWYRQSLGQGLEFLIYFQGNSAPDKSGLPSDRFSAERTGGSVSTLTIQRTQQEDSAVYLCASSLAGDRANSPLHFGNGTRLTVT.

V gene TRBV20-1 combines with J gene TRBJ2-1; 9 nucleotides match TRBD2. J lost 6 bases, V lost 5 bases, and 5 bases had no gene match. CDR1 is DFQATT and CDR2 is SNEGSKA in the germline V gene (reference sequence). The CDR3 consists of 13 residues. DNA of the CDR3: TGCAGTGCTCCTCGCGGGGGGGCCAATGAGCAGTTCTTC. This gives the protein CSAPRGGANEQFF.

The chain has TRBV12-5 and TRBJ2-7; possibly TRBD2 for D (5 bases). The V gene lost 0 bases and the J gene lost 3 bases, with 12 bases spanning the gap. Germline V gene lookup returns CDR1 LGHNT and CDR2 FRNRAP. This CDR3 is built from 15 residues. CDR3 residues: CASGLVMVGVYEQYF. In DNA form, the CDR3 reads TGTGCTAGTGGTTTGGTAATGGTCGGGGTCTACGAGCAGTACTTC.

V is TRBV4-1 and J is TRBJ2-7; 11 positions match TRBD1. Per germline, CDR1 MGHRA and CDR2 YSYEKL. This CDR3 comprises 17 residues. V lost 1 base and J lost 7; bases outside the gene matches: 12. CDR3 residues: CASSQARDRGIYNEQYF. DNA for the CDR3: TGCGCCAGCAGCCAAGCCCGGGACAGGGGGATCTACAATGAGCAGTACTTC.

V usage is TRBV19 and J usage is TRBJ2-7, with TRBD2 as a possible D gene (5 bases). The V gene's germline CDR1 is LNHDA and CDR2 SQIVND (reference sequence). V was trimmed by 6 bases and J by 6 bases, leaving 18 bases between them. This CDR3 is 14 amino acids long. The CDR3 is CASRRDITTGEQYF. CDR3 nucleotides: TGTGCCAGTAGGAGGGATATAACAACGGGCGAGCAGTACTTC. The complete variable domain, with remaining parts taken from reference TRBV19 and TRBJ2-7, reads DGGITQSPKYLFRKEGQNVTLSCEQNLNHDAMYWYRQDPGQGLRLIYYSQIVNDFQKGDIAEGYSVSREKKESFPLTVTSAQKNPTAFYLCASRRDITTGEQYFGPGTRLTVT.

The J gene is TRBJ2-1, the V gene TRBV5-1; either TRBD1 or TRBD2 may supply D (5 bases each). This CDR3 is 17 amino acids long. CDR1 is SGHRS and CDR2 is YFSETQ in the germline V gene. V was cut by 2 bases and J by 0 bases, with 15 bases left in between. CDR3 DNA sequence: TGCGCCAGCAGCTTAGCCGGGACGGGTAGCTCCTACAATGAGCAGTTCTTC. Its protein is CASSLAGTGSSYNEQFF. Drawing the rest from reference TRBV5-1 and TRBJ2-1, the complete variable domain is KAGVTQTPRYLIKTRGQQVTLSCSPISGHRSVSWYQQTPGQGLQFLFEYFSETQRNKGNFPGRFSGRQFSNSRSEMNVSTLELGDSALYLCASSLAGTGSSYNEQFFGPGTRLTVL.

This sequence joins TRBV2 and TRBJ2-7; a weak D match, TRBD2 (6 bases). The germline V gene encodes CDR1 SNHLY and CDR2 FYNNEI. The V end lost 6 bases, the J end lost 1 base, and 13 bases lay between the germline ends. The CDR3 length is 14 residues. The CDR3 loop is CASRAGTHSYEQYF. The DNA of the CDR3 is TGTGCCAGCAGAGCCGGGACTCATTCCTACGAGCAGTACTTC.

The chain combines TRBV28 with TRBJ2-1; D may be TRBD1 (5 bases). The CDR3 is 16 residues long. CDR1 and CDR2 (germline): MDHEN, SYDVKM. Trimming removed 3 bases from V and 3 bases from J, with 15 bases in between. DNA of the CDR3: TGTGCCAGCAGTTTTATCGGGCAGGGCCTCTACAATGAGCAGTTCTTC. Encoded protein: CASSFIGQGLYNEQFF.

This clonotype was seen only a few times. This chain uses TRBV6-2 or TRBV6-3 with TRBJ2-7, with D unclear. With 9 bases removed from V and 6 bases from J, the gap between germline ends came to 6 bases. Germline loops: CDR1 MNHEY, CDR2 SVGEGT. This CDR3 has 9 residues. DNA of the CDR3: TGTGCCAGAGAGTCCGAGCAGTACTTC. Its translation: CARESEQYF.

The rearrangement joins TRBV28 to TRBJ2-6; 7 bases align to TRBD1. Germline lookup yields CDR1 MDHEN and CDR2 SYDVKM. After removal of 8 bases from V and 0 bases from J, the junction contained 7 bases not matched to a gene. CDR3 length: 16 amino acids. The CDR3 here is CASDSRTGSGANVLTF. DNA for the CDR3: TGTGCCAGCGATAGCCGGACAGGCTCTGGGGCCAACGTCCTGACTTTC. Complete variable domain (other parts from reference TRBV28 and TRBJ2-6): DVKVTQSSRYLVKRTGEKVFLECVQDMDHENMFWYRQDPGLGLRLIYFSYDVKMKEKGDIPEGYSVSREKKERFSLILESASTNQTSMYLCASDSRTGSGANVLTFGAGSRLTVL.

This clonotype has only a few counts. This chain connects TRBV12-3 or TRBV12-4 to TRBJ2-1, with D perhaps TRBD1 (6 bases). V was shortened by 6 bases and J by 2 bases, with 11 bases between the two germline ends. This CDR3 region has 14 residues. CDR3 DNA sequence: TGTGCCAGCAGCAACCGGGACACCTACAATGAGCAGTTCTTC. The encoded protein is CASSNRDTYNEQFF.

This clonotype was recorded a few times. The gene calls are TRBV6-2 or TRBV6-3 and TRBJ2-1; TRBD2 agrees at 7 bases. Looked up from germline, CDR1 is MNHEY and CDR2 is SVGEGT. The CDR3 extends over 11 amino acids. With V trimmed by 6 bases and J by 10 bases, 3 bases remained unmatched. This CDR3 reads CASRLGLEQFF. The DNA for the CDR3 is TGTGCCAGCAGATTGGGACTAGAGCAGTTCTTC.

J is TRBJ2-1 and V is TRBV20-1; tentatively, D is TRBD1 (6 bases). The CDR3 extends over 13 amino acids. Germline V gene data show CDR1 as DFQATT and CDR2 as SNEGSKA (reference sequence). With 2 bases removed from V and 6 bases from J, the gap between germline ends came to 11 bases. The CDR3 coding sequence is TGCAGTGCTAGACAGGGGCTAGTCAATGAGCAGTTCTTC. Its translation: CSARQGLVNEQFF.

The V call is TRBV19, the J call TRBJ1-1; D not certain. CDR1 and CDR2 from the germline V gene are LNHDA and SQIVND (reference sequence). The CDR3 is 14 amino acids. Trimming pared 4 bases from V and 5 bases from J, leaving 14 bases between. The DNA for the CDR3 is TGTGCCAGTAGTAAGGCCAGGATGACGACTGAAGCTTTCTTT. Translated: CASSKARMTTEAFF.

The chain uses TRBV6-1 and TRBJ2-5; D is unresolved. The CDR3 covers 13 residues. V was clipped by 2 bases and J by 5 bases, with 9 bases between them. CDR1 is MNHNS and CDR2 is SASEGT in the germline V gene. CDR3 in DNA: TGTGCCAGCAGTGAATACCCAGCGGAGACCCAGTACTTC. As protein: CASSEYPAETQYF.

The chain joins TRBV6-5 to TRBJ2-7; D not resolved. Germline V gene data show CDR1 as MNHEY and CDR2 as SVGAGI. This CDR3 region has 13 residues. Trimming stripped 0 bases from V and 3 bases from J, with 6 bases between. CDR3 sequence reads: CASSYSKSYEQYF. DNA for the CDR3: TGTGCCAGCAGTTACTCGAAGAGCTACGAGCAGTACTTC.

There are a few counts of this clonotype. CDR3: CASTESDEQYF. CDR3 DNA sequence: TGTGCCAGCACTGAAAGCGATGAGCAGTACTTC. This chain uses TRBV28 with TRBJ2-5, with unresolved D. CDR3 length equals 11 residues. Germline V CDR1 and CDR2: MDHEN, SYDVKM. The V end was cut by 7 bases, the J end by 11 bases, with 14 bases between.

The chain joins TRBV29-1 to TRBJ2-7, with D uncertain. From germline, CDR1 is SQVTM and CDR2 ANQGSEA. CDR3 length equals 12 residues. The V end lost 4 bases, the J end lost 2 bases, and 9 bases lay between the germline ends. The CDR3 sequence: CSVVSQTYEQYF. CDR3 nucleotide sequence: TGCAGCGTTGTTTCACAGACCTACGAGCAGTACTTC.

The chain recombines TRBV10-3 with TRBJ1-1, with D perhaps TRBD1 (6 bases). V gave up 6 bases and J gave up 1 base, with 9 bases separating them. Germline V gives CDR1 ENHRY, CDR2 SYGVKD. This CDR3 contains 13 residues. In nucleotides, the CDR3 is TGTGCCATCAGCCCGGGACAGAACACTGAAGCTTTCTTT. It is translated as CAISPGQNTEAFF.